This T cell receptor beta chain emerged from a study of PD-L1 blockade in urothelial cancer. Overall study: Each blood sample yielded a median of about 140,000 T cells.

Trimming took 5 bases from V and 0 from J, leaving 5 bases between them. The CDR3 is 13 residues long. Germline loops: CDR1 MNHEY, CDR2 SMNVEV (reference sequence). Study conclusions and caveats: Sub-median blood TCR clonality before treatment predicted longer survival.

Synthetic TCR analog templates were spiked into all PCRs individually. The data were produced by immunoSEQ multiplex PCR, yet TCRdb's version contains in-frame clones alone and is incomplete. The sample contains 70,000 to 90,000 clones, approximately 81% of which appear only once. Time point defined: pretreatment peripheral blood. In the case of this clone: Its antigen is currently unknown.

The clonotype comes from a man aged 55 to 70 with urothelial cancer. The rearrangement links TRBV27 to TRBJ2-1; D remains unclear. The source was PBMCs, collected around atezolizumab (anti-PD-L1) treatment. As DNA, the CDR3 is TGTGCCAGCAGTCTAAACTCCTACAATGAGCAGTTCTTC. Translation: CASSLNSYNEQFF.